The 18 T cell receptor beta chains below were found in one sample sequenced in a study of T cell responses to AZD1222 COVID-19 vaccine. Libraries were prepared by immunoSEQ multiplex PCR; TCRdb keeps only in-frame clonotypes and omits some of them. Of 70,000 to 90,000 clones in the sample, 80% to 90% were seen once. Specimen: peripheral blood, collected 28 days after the second AZD1222 dose. The receptors stem from an adult who received the AZD1222 COVID-19 vaccine.

This chain connects TRBV6-5 to TRBJ1-1; TRBD1 matches 8 bases. From germline, CDR1 is MNHEY and CDR2 SVGAGI. With 2 bases clipped from V and 4 bases from J, the junction kept 3 bases outside the gene matches. The length of the CDR3 is 14 residues. CDR3 bases: TGTGCCAGCAGTTACGTTACAGGGGGCACTGAAGCTTTCTTT. Its translation is CASSYVTGGTEAFF.

This chain links TRBV19 with TRBJ2-2; D may be TRBD2 (5 bases). The CDR3 covers 13 residues. V was clipped by 3 bases and J by 8 bases, with 10 bases between them. CDR1 is LNHDA and CDR2 is SQIVND in the germline V gene (reference sequence). The CDR3 DNA follows: TGTGCCAGTAGTATTCCATTAGCGGGGGAGCTGTTTTTT. This encodes CASSIPLAGELFF.

J is TRBJ2-3 and V is TRBV5-1; D is unclear. The CDR3 length is 13 residues. Germline lookup yields CDR1 SGHRS and CDR2 YFSETQ. Trimming took 2 bases from V and 4 from J, leaving 8 bases between them. DNA for the CDR3: TGCGCCAGCAGCTTCGATAGTTCAGATACGCAGTATTTT. This gives the protein CASSFDSSDTQYF.

J is TRBJ1-5 and V is TRBV7-8, with D possibly TRBD1 on 5 matching bases. The CDR3 is 16 amino acids. In germline, CDR1 is SGHVS, CDR2 FQNEAQ. V was trimmed by 2 bases and J by 1 base, leaving 12 bases between them. CDR3 amino acids: CASSLMSGGSNQPQHF. CDR3 DNA: TGTGCCAGCAGCTTAATGTCGGGGGGAAGCAATCAGCCCCAGCATTTT.

The chain couples TRBV12-3 or TRBV12-4 to TRBJ1-2; D remains ambiguous. V gave up 5 bases and J gave up 3 bases, with 10 bases separating them. CDR3 size: 13 residues. The CDR3: CASSVSSYYGYTF. CDR3 nucleotides: TGTGCCAGCAGTGTATCCAGTTACTATGGCTACACCTTC.

The V and J genes are TRBV19 and TRBJ1-4, with 7 bases identical to TRBD1. V lost 9 bases to trimming and J lost 4 bases; unmatched junction nucleotides: 5. This CDR3 comprises 13 residues. Germline CDR1 LNHDA, CDR2 SQIVND (reference sequence). CDR3 coding DNA: TGTGCCAGCCGGACAGGTGGTAATGAAAAACTGTTTTTT. It is translated as CASRTGGNEKLFF.

The V gene is TRBV6-5, the J gene TRBJ1-5; D gene ambiguous. The germline gives CDR1 MNHEY, CDR2 SVGAGI. V dropped 6 bases and J dropped 3 bases, with 9 bases sitting between them. There are 13 residues in the CDR3. CDR3 residues: CASRPANNQPQHF. The CDR3 DNA reads as TGTGCCAGCAGGCCAGCTAACAATCAGCCCCAGCATTTT.

The chain recombines TRBV5-6 with TRBJ1-5; 7 nucleotides align to TRBD1. Germline CDR1 SGHDT, CDR2 YYEEEE. The ends lost 2 bases at V and 7 bases at J; junction bases unmatched: 9. The length of the CDR3 is 15 residues. The DNA for the CDR3 is TGTGCCAGCAGCTTAAAAACAGGGGTTCACCAGCCCCAGCATTTT. It translates to CASSLKTGVHQPQHF.

The genes are TRBV10-1 and TRBJ2-3; D assignment may be TRBD1 or TRBD2 (6 bases each). The CDR3 spans 13 residues. The ends were cut back, 3 bases at V and 6 bases at J, with 10 bases in the middle. Germline V CDR1 and CDR2: WNHNN, SYGVQD (reference sequence). The CDR3 protein is CASSESGADTQYF. CDR3 DNA: TGCGCCAGCAGTGAATCGGGGGCCGATACGCAGTATTTT.

The chain joins TRBV27 to TRBJ2-2; D is ambiguous. This CDR3 contains 16 residues. CDR1 MNHEY and CDR2 SMNVEV come from the germline V gene (reference sequence). Trimming removed 0 bases at V and 2 bases at J, with 10 bases between. Here the CDR3 DNA reads TGTGCCAGCAGTTTATCGTGGCAGCCCAACACCGGGGAGCTGTTTTTT. Translation: CASSLSWQPNTGELFF.

The V gene is TRBV2, the J gene TRBJ1-6; TRBD1 might be the D (5 bases). V dropped 6 bases and J dropped 2 bases, with 11 bases sitting between them. The CDR3 spans 15 residues. Per germline, CDR1 SNHLY and CDR2 FYNNEI. CDR3 sequence (DNA): TGTGCCAGCAGCAAGCAGGGTCCCTATAATTCACCCCTCCACTTT. Protein: CASSKQGPYNSPLHF.

This clone was observed a handful of times. The chain uses TRBV11-2 and TRBJ2-2; 8 positions match TRBD2. Germline V gene sequence: CDR1 SGHAT, CDR2 FQNNGV. The CDR3 loop spans 18 amino acids. V was clipped by 4 bases and J by 0 bases; unmatched bases: 10. The CDR3 reads CASSYGAGGYANTGELFF. The CDR3 nucleotides are TGTGCCAGCAGCTACGGCGCGGGAGGTTACGCGAACACCGGGGAGCTGTTTTTT.

The chain joins TRBV7-6 to TRBJ2-3; 11 nucleotides line up with TRBD2. V was clipped by 5 bases and J by 1 base; unmatched bases: 8. Germline CDR1 SGHVS, CDR2 FNYEAQ. This CDR3 region has 17 residues. CDR3 DNA sequence: TGTGCCAGCAGCCCCAACCTAGCGGGAGGAGGCACAGATACGCAGTATTTT. Amino acid sequence: CASSPNLAGGGTDTQYF.

The J gene is TRBJ1-1, the V gene TRBV15; D is possibly TRBD1 (5 bases). Trimming took off 3 bases at V and 4 bases at J, with 9 bases between the two ends. The CDR3 spans 13 residues. From germline, CDR1 is LNHNV and CDR2 YYDKDF (reference sequence). Written as DNA, the CDR3 is TGTGCCACCAGCAGGCAGGGTAGCACTGAAGCTTTCTTT. This sequence encodes CATSRQGSTEAFF. Based on the CDR3 plus reference TRBV15 and TRBJ1-1, the full variable domain is DAMVIQNPRYQVTQFGKPVTLSCSQTLNHNVMYWYQQKSSQAPKLLFHYYDKDFNNEADTPDNFQSRRPNTSFCFLDIRSPGLGDTAMYLCATSRQGSTEAFFGQGTRLTVV.

The V and J genes are TRBV21-1 and TRBJ2-1; no DNA check was done on the table's D call, TRBD1. TRBV21-1 counts as a pseudogene. This CDR3 region has 17 residues. The CDR3 nucleotides are TGTGCCAGCAGCAAAACACGGACACGTAGCTCCTACAATGAGCAGTTCTTC. Translation: CASSKTRTRSSYNEQFF.

J is TRBJ2-7 and V is TRBV13; unclear D gene. Germline V gives CDR1 PRHDT, CDR2 FYEKMQ (reference sequence). The germline V and J ends were trimmed by 3 bases and 5 bases, with 8 bases remaining between them. CDR3 size: 12 residues. The CDR3 DNA sequence: TGTGCCAGCAGCTTCAGGTATAACGAGCAGTACTTC. Amino acid sequence: CASSFRYNEQYF. The variable domain in full, completed from reference TRBV13 and TRBJ2-7, reads AAGVIQSPRHLIKEKRETATLKCYPIPRHDTVYWYQQGPGQDPQFLISFYEKMQSDKGSIPDRFSAQQFSDYHSELNMSSLELGDSALYFCASSFRYNEQYFGPGTRLTVT.

The CDR3 here is CASSPWLSNQPQHF. CDR3 DNA: TGTGCCAGCAGCCCCTGGCTTAGCAATCAGCCCCAGCATTTT. This sequence joins TRBV2 and TRBJ1-5; D uncertain. The germline gives CDR1 SNHLY, CDR2 FYNNEI. V shed 6 bases and J shed 0 bases, with 9 bases lying between them. This CDR3 is built from 14 residues.

CDR3 coding DNA: TGTGCCAGCTCACCCGGAACAGGGGGTGATGGCTACACCTTC. Translation: CASSPGTGGDGYTF. The J gene is TRBJ1-2, the V gene TRBV18, with 8 bases matching TRBD1. J was trimmed by 6 bases and V by 3 bases; bases with no gene match: 6. The CDR3 is made up of 14 amino acids. Germline loops: CDR1 KGHSH, CDR2 LQKENI.